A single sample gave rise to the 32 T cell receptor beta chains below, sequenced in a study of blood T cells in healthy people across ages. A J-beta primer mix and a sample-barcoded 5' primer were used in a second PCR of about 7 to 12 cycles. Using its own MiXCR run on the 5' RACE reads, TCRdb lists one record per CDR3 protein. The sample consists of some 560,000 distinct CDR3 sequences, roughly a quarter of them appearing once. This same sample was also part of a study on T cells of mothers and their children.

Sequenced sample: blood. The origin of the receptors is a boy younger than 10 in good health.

The CDR3 bases are TGTGCCAGCAGCTTAGTCCACAGGCCCACTGAAGCTTTCTTT. It is translated as CASSLVHRPTEAFF. The chain employs TRBV11-2 and TRBJ1-1; possible D gene TRBD1, 5 bases. The ends were cut back, 1 base at V and 4 bases at J, with 10 bases in the middle. CDR3 length equals 14 residues. Per the germline V gene, CDR1 is SGHAT and CDR2 is FQNNGV.

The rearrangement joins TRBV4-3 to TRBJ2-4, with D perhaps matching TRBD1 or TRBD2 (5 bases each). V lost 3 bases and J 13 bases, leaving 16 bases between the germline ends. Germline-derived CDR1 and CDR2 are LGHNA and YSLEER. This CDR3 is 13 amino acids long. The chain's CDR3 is CASSQAWDGRQYF. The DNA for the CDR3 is TGCGCCAGCAGCCAGGCCTGGGACGGCAGGCAGTACTTC.

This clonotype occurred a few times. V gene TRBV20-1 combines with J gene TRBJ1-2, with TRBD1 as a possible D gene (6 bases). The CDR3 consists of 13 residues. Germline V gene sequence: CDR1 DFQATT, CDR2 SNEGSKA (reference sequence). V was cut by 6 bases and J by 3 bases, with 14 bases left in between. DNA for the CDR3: TGCAGTGCCATCGCAGGGGTCGACTATGGCTACACCTTC. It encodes CSAIAGVDYGYTF.

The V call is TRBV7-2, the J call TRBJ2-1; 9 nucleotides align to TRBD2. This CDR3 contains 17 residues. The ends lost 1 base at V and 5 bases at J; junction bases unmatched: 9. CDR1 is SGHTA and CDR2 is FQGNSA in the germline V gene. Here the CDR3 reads CASSLDGRGGLDNEQFF. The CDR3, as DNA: TGTGCCAGCAGCTTAGATGGGCGGGGGGGCCTCGACAATGAGCAGTTCTTC.

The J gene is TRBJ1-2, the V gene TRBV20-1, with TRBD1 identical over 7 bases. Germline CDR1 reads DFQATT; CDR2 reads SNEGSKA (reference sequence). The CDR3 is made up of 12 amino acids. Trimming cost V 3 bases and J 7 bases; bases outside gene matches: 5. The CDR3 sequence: CSASRDRSGYTF. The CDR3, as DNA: TGCAGTGCTAGCCGGGACAGAAGTGGCTACACCTTC.

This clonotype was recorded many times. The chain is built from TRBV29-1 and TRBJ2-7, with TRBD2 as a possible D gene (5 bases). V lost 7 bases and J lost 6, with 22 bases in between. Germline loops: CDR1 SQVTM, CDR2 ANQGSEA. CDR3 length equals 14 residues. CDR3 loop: CSAFLSGYRSEQYF. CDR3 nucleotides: TGCAGCGCCTTCCTGAGCGGCTATCGCTCCGAGCAGTACTTC.

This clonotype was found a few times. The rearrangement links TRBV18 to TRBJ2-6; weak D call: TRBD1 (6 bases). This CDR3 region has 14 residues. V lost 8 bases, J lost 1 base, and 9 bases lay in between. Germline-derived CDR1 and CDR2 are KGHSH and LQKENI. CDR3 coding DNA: TGTGCCAGCGAGGGGGATTCTGGGGCCAACGTCCTGACTTTC. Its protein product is CASEGDSGANVLTF.

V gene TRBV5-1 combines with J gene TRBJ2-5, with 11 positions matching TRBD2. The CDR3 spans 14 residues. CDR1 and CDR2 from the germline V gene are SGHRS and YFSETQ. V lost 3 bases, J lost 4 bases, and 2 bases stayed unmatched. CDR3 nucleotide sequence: TGCGCCAGCAGCTACGGGACTAGCGGAGAGACCCAGTACTTC. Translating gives CASSYGTSGETQYF.

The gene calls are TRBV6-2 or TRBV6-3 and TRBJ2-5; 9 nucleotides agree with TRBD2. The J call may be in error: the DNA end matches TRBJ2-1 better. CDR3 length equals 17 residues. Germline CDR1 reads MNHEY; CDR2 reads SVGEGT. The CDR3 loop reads CASSYPLAGVSFNEQFF. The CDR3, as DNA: TGTGCCAGCAGTTACCCATTAGCGGGAGTGAGTTTTAATGAGCAGTTCTTC.

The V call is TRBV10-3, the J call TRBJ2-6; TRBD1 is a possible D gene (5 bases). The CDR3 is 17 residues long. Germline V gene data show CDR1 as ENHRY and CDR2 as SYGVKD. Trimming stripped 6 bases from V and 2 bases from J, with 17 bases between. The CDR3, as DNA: TGTGCCATCAGCTGGCAACAGGACGATGCTGGGGCCAACGTCCTGACTTTC. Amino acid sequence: CAISWQQDDAGANVLTF.

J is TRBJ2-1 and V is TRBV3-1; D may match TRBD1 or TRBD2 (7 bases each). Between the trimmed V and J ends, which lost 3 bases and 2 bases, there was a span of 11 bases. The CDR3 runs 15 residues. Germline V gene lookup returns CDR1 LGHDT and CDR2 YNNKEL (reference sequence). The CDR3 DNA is TGTGCCAGCAGCCAGGCAGGGGGGGCCTACAATGAGCAGTTCTTC. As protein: CASSQAGGAYNEQFF.

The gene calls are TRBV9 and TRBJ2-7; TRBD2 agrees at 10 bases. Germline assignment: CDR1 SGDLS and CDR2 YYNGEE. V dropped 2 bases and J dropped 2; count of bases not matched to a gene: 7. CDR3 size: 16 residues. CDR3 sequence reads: CASSVSSGRDAYEQYF. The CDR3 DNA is TGTGCCAGCAGCGTCTCAAGCGGGAGGGACGCCTACGAGCAGTACTTC.

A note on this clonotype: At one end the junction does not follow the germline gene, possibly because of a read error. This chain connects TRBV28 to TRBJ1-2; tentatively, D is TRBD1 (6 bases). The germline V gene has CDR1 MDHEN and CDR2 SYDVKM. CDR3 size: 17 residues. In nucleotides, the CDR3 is TGTGTCAGCAGTTTATGGTGGCAGGGGACAAAATCCTATGGCTACACCTTC. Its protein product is CVSSLWWQGTKSYGYTF.

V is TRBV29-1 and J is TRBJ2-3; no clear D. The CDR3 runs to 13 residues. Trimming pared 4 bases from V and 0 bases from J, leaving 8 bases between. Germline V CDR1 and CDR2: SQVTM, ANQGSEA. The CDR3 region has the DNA TGCAGCGTTGGTCTAAGAAGCACAGATACGCAGTATTTT. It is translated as CSVGLRSTDTQYF.

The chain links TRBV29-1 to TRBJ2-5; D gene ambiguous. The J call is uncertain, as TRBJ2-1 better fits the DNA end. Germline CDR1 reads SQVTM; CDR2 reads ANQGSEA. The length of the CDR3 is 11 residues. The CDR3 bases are TGCAGCGTTCAACCAGGCCCTGAGCAGTTCTTC. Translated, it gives CSVQPGPEQFF.

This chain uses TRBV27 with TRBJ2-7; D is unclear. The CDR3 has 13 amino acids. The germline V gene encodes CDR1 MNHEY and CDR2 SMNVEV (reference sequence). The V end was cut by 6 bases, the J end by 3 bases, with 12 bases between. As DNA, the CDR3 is TGTGCCAGCAGACCCTACTTTAGCTACGAGCAGTACTTC. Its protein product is CASRPYFSYEQYF.

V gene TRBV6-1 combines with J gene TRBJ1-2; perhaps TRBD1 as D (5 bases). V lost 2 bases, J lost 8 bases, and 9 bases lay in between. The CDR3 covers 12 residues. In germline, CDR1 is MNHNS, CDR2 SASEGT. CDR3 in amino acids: CASSERTRGYTF. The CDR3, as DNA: TGTGCCAGCAGTGAAAGGACACGCGGCTACACCTTC.

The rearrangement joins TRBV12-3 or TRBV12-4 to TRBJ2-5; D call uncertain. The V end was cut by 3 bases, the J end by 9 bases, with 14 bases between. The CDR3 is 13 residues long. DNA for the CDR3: TGTGCCAGCAGTTTTCCCGGCCAAGTGGCCCAGTACTTC. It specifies CASSFPGQVAQYF.

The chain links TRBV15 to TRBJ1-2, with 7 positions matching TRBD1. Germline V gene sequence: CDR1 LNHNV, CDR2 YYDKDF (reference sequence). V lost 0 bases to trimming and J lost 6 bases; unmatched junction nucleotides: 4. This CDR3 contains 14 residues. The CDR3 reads CATSRDRTGDGYTF. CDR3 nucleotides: TGTGCCACCAGCAGAGATCGTACAGGGGATGGCTACACCTTC.

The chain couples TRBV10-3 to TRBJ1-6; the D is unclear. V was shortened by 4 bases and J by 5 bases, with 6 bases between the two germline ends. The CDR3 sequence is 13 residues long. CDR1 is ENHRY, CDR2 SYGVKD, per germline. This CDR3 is CAISGQNNSPLHF. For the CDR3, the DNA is TGTGCCATCAGTGGGCAGAATAATTCACCCCTCCACTTT.

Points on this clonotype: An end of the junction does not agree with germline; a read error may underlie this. CDR3 in DNA: TGCGCCAGCAGTTTGGACGGTGGCACCACAGATACGCAGTATTTT. Its translation is CASSLDGGTTDTQYF. The chain has TRBV5-1 and TRBJ2-3; unclear D gene. The germline CDR1 and CDR2 sequences are SGHRS and YFSETQ. CDR3 length equals 15 residues. Complete variable domain (other parts from reference TRBV5-1 and TRBJ2-3): KAGVTQTPRYLIKTRGQQVTLSCSPISGHRSVSWYQQTPGQGLQFLFEYFSETQRNKGNFPGRFSGRQFSNSRSEMNVSTLELGDSALYLCASSLDGGTTDTQYFGPGTRLTVL.

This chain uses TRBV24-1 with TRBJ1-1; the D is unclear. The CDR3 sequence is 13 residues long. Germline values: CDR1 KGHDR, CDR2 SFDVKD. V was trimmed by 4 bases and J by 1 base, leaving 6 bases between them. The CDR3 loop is CATSEGPNTEAFF. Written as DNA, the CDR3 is TGTGCCACCAGTGAAGGACCGAACACTGAAGCTTTCTTT.

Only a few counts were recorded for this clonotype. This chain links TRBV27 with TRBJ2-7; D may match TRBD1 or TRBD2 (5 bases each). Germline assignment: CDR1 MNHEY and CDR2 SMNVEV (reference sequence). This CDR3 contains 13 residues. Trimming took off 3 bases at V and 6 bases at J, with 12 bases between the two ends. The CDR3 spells CASSFSGTGEQYF. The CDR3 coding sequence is TGTGCCAGCAGTTTTTCAGGGACGGGCGAGCAGTACTTC.

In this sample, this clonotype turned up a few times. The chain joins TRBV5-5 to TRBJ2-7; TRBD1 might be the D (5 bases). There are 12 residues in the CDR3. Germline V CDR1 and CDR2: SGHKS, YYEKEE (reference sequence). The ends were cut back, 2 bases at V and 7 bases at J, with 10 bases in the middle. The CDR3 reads CASSLGHQEQYF. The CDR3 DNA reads TGTGCCAGCAGCTTAGGACATCAAGAGCAGTACTTC. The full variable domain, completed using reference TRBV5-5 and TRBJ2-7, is DAGVTQSPTHLIKTRGQQVTLRCSPISGHKSVSWYQQVLGQGPQFIFQYYEKEERGRGNFPDRFSARQFPNYSSELNVNALLLGDSALYLCASSLGHQEQYFGPGTRLTVT.

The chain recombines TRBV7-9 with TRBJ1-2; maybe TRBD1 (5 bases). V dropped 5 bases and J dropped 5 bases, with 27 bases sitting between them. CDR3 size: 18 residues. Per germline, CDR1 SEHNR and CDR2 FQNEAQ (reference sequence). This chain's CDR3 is CASSPRVRDPLYGYGYTF. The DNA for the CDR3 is TGTGCCAGCAGCCCCCGAGTCCGGGACCCCTTGTATGGGTATGGCTACACCTTC.

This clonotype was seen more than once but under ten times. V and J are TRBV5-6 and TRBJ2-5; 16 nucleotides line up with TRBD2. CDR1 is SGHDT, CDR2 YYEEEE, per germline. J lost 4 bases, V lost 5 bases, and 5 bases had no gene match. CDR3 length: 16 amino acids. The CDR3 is CASRRGLAGGPETQYF. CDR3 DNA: TGTGCCAGCAGACGGGGACTAGCGGGAGGGCCAGAGACCCAGTACTTC.

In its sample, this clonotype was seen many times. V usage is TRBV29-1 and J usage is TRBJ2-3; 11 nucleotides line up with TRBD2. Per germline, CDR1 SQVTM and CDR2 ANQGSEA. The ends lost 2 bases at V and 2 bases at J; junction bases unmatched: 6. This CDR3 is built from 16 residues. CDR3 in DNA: TGCAGCGTTGAAAGCACTAGCGGGAGCTCCACAGATACGCAGTATTTT. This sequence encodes CSVESTSGSSTDTQYF.

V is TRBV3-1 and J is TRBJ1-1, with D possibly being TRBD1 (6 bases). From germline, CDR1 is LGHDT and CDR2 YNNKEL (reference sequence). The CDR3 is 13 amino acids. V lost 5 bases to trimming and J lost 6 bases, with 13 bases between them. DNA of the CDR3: TGTGCCAGCAGCGAAATACAGGGCGCTGAAGCTTTCTTT. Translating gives CASSEIQGAEAFF.

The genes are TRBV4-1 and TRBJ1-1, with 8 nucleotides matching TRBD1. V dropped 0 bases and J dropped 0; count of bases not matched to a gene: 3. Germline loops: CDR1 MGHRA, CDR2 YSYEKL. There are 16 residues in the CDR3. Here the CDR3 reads CASSQEGTGMNTEAFF. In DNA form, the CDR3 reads TGCGCCAGCAGCCAAGAAGGGACAGGTATGAACACTGAAGCTTTCTTT.

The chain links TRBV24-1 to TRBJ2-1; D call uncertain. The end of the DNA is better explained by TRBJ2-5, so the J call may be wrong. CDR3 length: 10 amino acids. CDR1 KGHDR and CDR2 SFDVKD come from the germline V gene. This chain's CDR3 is CATNQETQYF. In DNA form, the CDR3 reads TGTGCCACGAATCAAGAGACCCAGTACTTC.

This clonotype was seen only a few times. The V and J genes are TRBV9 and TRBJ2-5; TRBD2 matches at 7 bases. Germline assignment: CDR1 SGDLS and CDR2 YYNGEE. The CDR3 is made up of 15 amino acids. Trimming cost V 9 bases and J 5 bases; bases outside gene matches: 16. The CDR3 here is CATPPLNGGVETQYF. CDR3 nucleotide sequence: TGTGCCACTCCGCCCCTGAATGGGGGGGTGGAGACCCAGTACTTC.

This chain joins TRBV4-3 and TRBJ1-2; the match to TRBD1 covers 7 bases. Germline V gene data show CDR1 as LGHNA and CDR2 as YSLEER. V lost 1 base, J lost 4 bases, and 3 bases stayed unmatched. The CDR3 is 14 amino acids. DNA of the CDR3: TGCGCCAGCAGCCAAGGTGACAGGGCCTATGGCTACACCTTC. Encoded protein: CASSQGDRAYGYTF.